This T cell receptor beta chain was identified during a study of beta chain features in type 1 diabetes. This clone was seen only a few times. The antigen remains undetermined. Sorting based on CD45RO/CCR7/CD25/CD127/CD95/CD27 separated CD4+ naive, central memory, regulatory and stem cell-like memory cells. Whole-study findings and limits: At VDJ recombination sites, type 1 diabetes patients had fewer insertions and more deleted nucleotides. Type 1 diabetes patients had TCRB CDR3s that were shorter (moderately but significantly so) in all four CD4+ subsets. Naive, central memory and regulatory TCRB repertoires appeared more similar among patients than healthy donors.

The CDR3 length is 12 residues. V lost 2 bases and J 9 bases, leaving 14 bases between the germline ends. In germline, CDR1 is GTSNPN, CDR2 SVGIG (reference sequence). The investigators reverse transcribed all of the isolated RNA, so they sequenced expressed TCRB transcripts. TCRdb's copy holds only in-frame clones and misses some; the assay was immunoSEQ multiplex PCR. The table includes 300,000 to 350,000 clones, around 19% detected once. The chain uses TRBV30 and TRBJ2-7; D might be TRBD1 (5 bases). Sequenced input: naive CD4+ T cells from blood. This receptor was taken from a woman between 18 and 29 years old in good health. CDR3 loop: CAWSRGFVGQYF. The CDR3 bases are TGTGCCTGGAGTAGGGGATTCGTCGGGCAGTACTTC.